This T cell receptor (beta chain) is drawn from a study of blood T cell repertoires in COVID-19. Trimming stripped 7 bases from V and 9 bases from J, with 17 bases between. The CDR3 extends over 13 amino acids. Authors' data handling: The authors estimated nucleated cell counts from reference gene primer amplification. This table comes from immunoSEQ multiplex PCR, and its TCRdb copy is limited to in-frame clones, with some not included. V and J calls plus clone size are reproduced from that table; the DNA served to infer D and trimming. Of about 150,000 clones in the sample, 88% are singletons; the top ten hold about 2.5%.

Sequencing was done on a sample of peripheral blood. The TCR comes from a human donor with COVID-19, enrolled during active disease. The donor label of this sample is uncertain. J is TRBJ2-3 and V is TRBV12-3 or TRBV12-4, with D possibly matching TRBD2 (6 bases). The CDR3 loop reads CASTPTAAGTQYF. The CDR3 bases are TGTGCCAGCACCCCCACGGCGGCGGGGACGCAGTATTTT.